This record concerns one T cell receptor (beta chain) sequence. Its target is unknown. These data originate in a study of cytomegalovirus exposure and HLA in healthy donors. For the study at large: A subsequent analysis stated that the approximately 110 validation repertoires were run on the same platform as the approximately 610 first-cohort repertoires. Study-level findings and limits: TCR beta chains numbering approximately 150 were designated cytomegalovirus-associated. Cytomegalovirus status was reportedly diagnosed by the classifier with high specificity and sensitivity.

V was pared by 6 bases and J by 2 bases, with 3 bases of the junction left unmatched. The CDR3 totals 13 residues. The germline gives CDR1 MDHEN, CDR2 SYDVKM. Libraries were prepared by immunoSEQ multiplex PCR; TCRdb keeps only in-frame clonotypes and omits some of them. The data hold approximately 220,000 clones, with about 83% observed a single time. The chain recombines TRBV28 with TRBJ2-5, with TRBD2 matching over 7 bases. Sequencing was done on a sample of PBMCs. This clonotype was sampled from a man between 18 and 35 years old in good health and CMV-seronegative. CDR3: CASRFGGQETQYF. DNA of the CDR3: TGTGCCAGCAGATTCGGGGGGCAAGAGACCCAGTACTTC.